These 5 T cell receptor beta chains were sequenced from one sample in a study of T cells after yellow fever vaccination. TCRdb ran MiXCR on the 5' RACE reads and lists one entry per CDR3 protein. This table holds 450,000 to 650,000 distinct CDR3 sequences, 21% found once. The sample was PBMCs, taken roughly 23 days after the first yellow fever vaccination. Every receptor here comes from a man aged 18 to 30 who received the YFV17D yellow fever vaccine.

There are many counts of this clonotype. The chain couples TRBV12-3 or TRBV12-4 to TRBJ2-3; D is ambiguous. The CDR3 length is 11 residues. The V and J ends lost 3 bases and 10 bases respectively, with 8 bases between them. DNA for the CDR3: TGTGCCAGCAGTTTGGCGAATGCGCAGTATTTT. Translated, it gives CASSLANAQYF.

Ten or more counts support this clonotype. The gene calls are TRBV5-1 and TRBJ2-5; D tentatively fits TRBD1 or TRBD2 (5 bases each). The V gene's germline CDR1 is SGHRS and CDR2 YFSETQ. CDR3 length: 13 residues. V gave up 1 base and J gave up 4 bases, with 8 bases separating them. The CDR3 DNA reads as TGCGCCAGCAGCTTGTACGGGACAGAGACCCAGTACTTC. Translating it yields CASSLYGTETQYF.

This clonotype came up a few times. The chain has TRBV12-3 or TRBV12-4 and TRBJ2-7; D possibly corresponds to TRBD2 (7 bases). V dropped 3 bases and J dropped 5 bases, with 11 bases sitting between them. CDR3 length: 13 amino acids. CDR3 residues: CASSLGGGHEQYV. DNA for the CDR3: TGTGCCAGCAGTTTGGGGGGGGGCCACGAGCAGTACGTC.

The V and J genes are TRBV27 and TRBJ1-6, with a possible D match to TRBD1 (5 bases). The germline V gene has CDR1 MNHEY and CDR2 SMNVEV (reference sequence). The V and J ends lost 2 bases and 10 bases respectively, with 15 bases between them. The CDR3 is 15 residues long. CDR3 sequence reads: CASSLGLLRGSPLHF. CDR3 nucleotides: TGTGCCAGCAGTTTAGGACTCCTGAGGGGCTCACCCCTCCACTTT.

This clonotype showed up just a few times. The rearrangement joins TRBV5-1 to TRBJ1-6, with 10 nucleotides matching TRBD1. Looked up from germline, CDR1 is SGHRS and CDR2 is YFSETQ. CDR3 length: 14 amino acids. Trimming took 4 bases from V and 10 from J; bases not matched to a gene: 5. In DNA form, the CDR3 reads TGCGCCAGCAGCGGGACAGGGGAAGGATCACCCCTCCACTTT. As protein: CASSGTGEGSPLHF.